The present TCR beta chain was sequenced within a study of T cells after yellow fever vaccination. Looking at the study overall: For low cell numbers, libraries were made with SMART-Seq v4 Ultra Low Input.

For TCR, cDNA came from 5'RACE template switching, which added a universal primer site and UMIs. TCRdb ran MiXCR on the 5' RACE reads and lists one entry per CDR3 protein. The table lists hundreds of thousands of distinct CDR3 sequences, 6.2% of them singletons, with approximately 16% in the top ten. Notes on the study in general: Just a small share of clonotypes turned up in the CD4 compartment as well as the CD8 compartment. From the bulk population, abundant clonotypes could contaminate and appear within FACS-sorted repertoires.

As for this clonotype: The antigen is not known.

Germline V gene sequence: CDR1 DFQATT, CDR2 SNEGSKA (reference sequence). The CDR3 covers 15 residues. V lost 6 bases and J lost 0; bases outside the gene matches: 9. The TCR was taken from a man aged 30 to 45 who received the YFV17D yellow fever vaccine. V gene TRBV20-1 combines with J gene TRBJ2-7, with 9 positions matching TRBD1. The material was PBMCs, obtained 5 days after the yellow fever booster vaccination. The DNA for the CDR3 is TGCAGTGCGACCCTGGGACAGGGAGTCTCCTACGAGCAGTACTTC. This codes for CSATLGQGVSYEQYF.